The clone carrying this T cell receptor beta chain was recorded many times. Antigen specificity is unknown. The record originates from a study of blood T cells in healthy people across ages. Study outcomes and limitations: Naive CD4+ cells and diversity were both higher in long-lived donors than in aged donors.

Through a sample-barcoded 5' primer and a J-beta primer mix, a second PCR was run for roughly 7 to 12 cycles. Unique molecular identifiers of 12 random nucleotides labeled each cDNA. Each sample provided no less than 2.5 million CDR3-containing paired-end reads. TCRdb re-derived calls from the 5' RACE reads in MiXCR, one entry per CDR3 protein. The repertoire holds fewer than 2,000,000 distinct CDR3 sequences, with approximately 40% as singletons. Sequenced material: blood. The source is a human donor in good health.

CDR3 amino acids: CASSVATGGTYEQYF. DNA for the CDR3: TGTGCCAGCAGCGTCGCGACAGGGGGGACATACGAGCAGTACTTC. This chain links TRBV9 with TRBJ2-7, with 9 bases that match TRBD1. V dropped 2 bases and J dropped 4; count of bases not matched to a gene: 7. CDR1 is SGDLS and CDR2 is YYNGEE in the germline V gene. The CDR3 is 15 amino acids. Combining the CDR3 with reference TRBV9 and TRBJ2-7 gives the whole variable domain DSGVTQTPKHLITATGQRVTLRCSPRSGDLSVYWYQQSLDQGLQFLIQYYNGEERAKGNILERFSAQQFPDLHSELNLSSLELGDSALYFCASSVATGGTYEQYFGPGTRLTVT.